The next 5 T cell receptor beta chains were all read from a single sample in a study of T cell responses to AZD1222 COVID-19 vaccine. The assay was immunoSEQ multiplex PCR, and TCRdb's table has in-frame clones only and misses some. Of 150,000 or so clones in the sample, around 94% were seen once. The source material was peripheral blood, sampled 28 days after the second AZD1222 dose. The receptor set was obtained from an adult who received the AZD1222 COVID-19 vaccine.

The rearrangement joins TRBV27 to TRBJ2-5; D may be TRBD1 (5 bases). The V gene lost 8 bases and the J gene lost 1 base, with 17 bases spanning the gap. This CDR3 has 15 residues. CDR1 MNHEY and CDR2 SMNVEV come from the germline V gene (reference sequence). CDR3 bases: TGTGCCAGCCGCTCTGAAGGGGCCGCCCAAGAGACCCAGTACTTC. Protein sequence: CASRSEGAAQETQYF.

This chain uses TRBV10-3 with TRBJ2-7; D not certain. CDR1 and CDR2 (germline): ENHRY, SYGVKD. CDR3 length: 12 residues. Trimming shortened V by 0 bases and J by 9 bases, and 9 bases separated the two germline ends. Written as DNA, the CDR3 is TGTGCCATCAGTGAGTCTCATACTGGGCAGTACTTC. Translation gives CAISESHTGQYF.

The chain recombines TRBV11-1 with TRBJ1-1, with no clear D. The length of the CDR3 is 13 residues. Germline CDR1 reads SGHAT; CDR2 reads FQDESV (reference sequence). Trimming took off 1 base at V and 2 bases at J, with 5 bases between the two ends. CDR3 in amino acids: CASSLGINTEAFF. In nucleotides, the CDR3 is TGTGCCAGCAGCTTAGGAATTAACACTGAAGCTTTCTTT.

This sequence joins TRBV6-2 or TRBV6-3 and TRBJ2-7; unclear D gene. Trimming took off 4 bases at V and 6 bases at J, with 10 bases between the two ends. The CDR3 is 12 amino acids. CDR1 and CDR2 (germline): MNHEY, SVGEGT. CDR3 coding DNA: TGTGCCAGCAGTTTCGACCCGGGCGAGCAGTACTTC. Its protein is CASSFDPGEQYF.

The chain links TRBV13 to TRBJ1-2; D unclear. Germline lookup yields CDR1 PRHDT and CDR2 FYEKMQ (reference sequence). V lost 5 bases to trimming and J lost 4 bases, with 20 bases between them. This CDR3 has 16 amino acids. The CDR3 nucleotides are TGTGCCAGCAGCCGGTATCCACGGGCGGACCTCTATGGCTACACCTTC. This codes for CASSRYPRADLYGYTF.